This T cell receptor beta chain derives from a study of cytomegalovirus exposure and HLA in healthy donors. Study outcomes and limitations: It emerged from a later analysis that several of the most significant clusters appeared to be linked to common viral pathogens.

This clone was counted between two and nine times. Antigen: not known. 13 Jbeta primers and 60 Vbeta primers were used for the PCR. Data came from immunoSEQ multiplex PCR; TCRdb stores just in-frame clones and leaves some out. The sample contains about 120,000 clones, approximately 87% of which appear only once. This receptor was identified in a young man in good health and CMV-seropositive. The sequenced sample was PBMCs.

The CDR3 DNA reads as TGTGCCAGCAGCCCTAAACCAGGGGGCTACGAGCAGTACTTC. It specifies CASSPKPGGYEQYF. The rearrangement joins TRBV6-5 to TRBJ2-7; TRBD1 agrees at 7 bases. The V and J ends lost 6 bases and 3 bases, in that order; junction bases with no gene match: 8. CDR3 size: 14 residues. CDR1 MNHEY and CDR2 SVGAGI come from the germline V gene.